A single sample is the source of the 3 T cell receptor beta chains below, sequenced in a study of blood T cell repertoires in COVID-19. Sequencing used immunoSEQ multiplex PCR; TCRdb keeps in-frame clones, though not all of them. The repertoire holds roughly 120,000 clones, approximately 90% seen once, with approximately 1.1% in the top ten. Input material: peripheral blood. These receptors came from a human donor in a cohort sampled during active COVID-19.

Remarks on this clone: Other DNA sequences in the sample encode the same CDR3. This chain uses TRBV9 with TRBJ1-1, with 8 bases that match TRBD1. J was trimmed by 4 bases and V by 5 bases; bases with no gene match: 4. Germline assignment: CDR1 SGDLS and CDR2 YYNGEE. The CDR3 runs 13 residues. The CDR3 sequence is CASSATGGTEAFF. CDR3 in DNA: TGTGCCAGCAGTGCTACAGGGGGCACTGAAGCTTTCTTT.

The chain recombines TRBV5-1 with TRBJ2-2; possibly TRBD2 for D (6 bases). The CDR3 contains 14 residues. The V end was cut by 0 bases, the J end by 5 bases, with 8 bases between. CDR1 and CDR2 from the germline V gene are SGHRS and YFSETQ. CDR3 amino acids: CASSLASVTGELFF. The CDR3 nucleotides read TGCGCCAGCAGCTTGGCTAGCGTTACCGGGGAGCTGTTTTTT.

The chain links TRBV2 to TRBJ1-4, with 7 bases lining up with TRBD1. This CDR3 region has 16 residues. The trim removed 6 bases at V and 0 bases at J, leaving 7 bases unmatched. The germline CDR1 and CDR2 sequences are SNHLY and FYNNEI. The CDR3 sequence is CASRLSGTATNEKLFF. The CDR3 DNA reads TGTGCCAGCAGACTTTCCGGGACAGCAACTAATGAAAAACTGTTTTTT.